The T cell receptor beta chain described here comes from a study of Tregs in tolerant kidney transplant recipients. The study's findings and limits: Activated donor B cell expansion appeared to reveal the most relevant donor-specific TCRbeta repertoire. Findings come from small patient numbers and require larger validation. Nucleotide sequences could not be compared across some patients' samples due to primer changes.

The germline gives CDR1 LNHNV, CDR2 YYDKDF (reference sequence). This CDR3 comprises 15 residues. Trimming removed 0 bases from V and 3 bases from J, with 10 bases in between. Only in-frame clones appear in the TCRdb table, and some are missing; sequencing was by immunoSEQ multiplex PCR. Of about 66,000 clones in the sample, roughly 90% were seen once. Unstimulated regulatory T cells (CD4+CD25+CD127-), CD4+CD25- non-regulatory cells, CD4 and CD8 cells were FACS-sorted from thawed PBMCs. For this clone: Its antigen is as yet unknown.

V is TRBV15 and J is TRBJ2-3; the D gene is possibly TRBD2 (5 bases). Sequenced material: CD8+ T cells from blood, taken before the transplant. The clonotype comes from a human donor who received a combined kidney and bone marrow transplant. The CDR3 nucleotides are TGTGCCACCAGCAGAGAGAGCGGAGAAACAGATACGCAGTATTTT. This codes for CATSRESGETDTQYF.